A single sample gave rise to the 31 T cell receptor beta chains below, sequenced in a study of T-cell memory formation after mild COVID-19. TCRdb re-called the 5' RACE reads through MiXCR, storing one row per CDR3 protein. The top ten hold roughly 8.7% of the sample, which has around 450,000 distinct CDR3 sequences, around 24% seen once. The specimen was PBMCs or a T cell subset sorted from them (not recorded which). The receptors were sampled from an adult woman who had mild COVID-19 (a few samples of this study predate the infection). Cell type and time point are not known.

The chain couples TRBV7-2 to TRBJ1-2; the D gene is possibly TRBD1 (5 bases). V was pared by 3 bases and J by 2 bases, with 7 bases between. This CDR3 has 13 residues. CDR1 and CDR2 (germline): SGHTA, FQGNSA. The CDR3 spells CASSFDSNYGYTF. CDR3 nucleotides: TGTGCCAGCAGCTTCGACAGCAACTATGGCTACACCTTC. Full variable domain (missing parts from reference TRBV7-2 and TRBJ1-2): GAGVSQSPSNKVTEKGKDVELRCDPISGHTALYWYRQSLGQGLEFLIYFQGNSAPDKSGLPSDRFSAERTGGSVSTLTIQRTQQEDSAVYLCASSFDSNYGYTFGSGTRLTVV.

The rearrangement links TRBV15 to TRBJ1-1; 8 bases align to TRBD1. Unmatched junction bases numbered 6, after V lost 9 bases and J lost 3 bases. Germline loops: CDR1 LNHNV, CDR2 YYDKDF (reference sequence). The CDR3 runs 13 residues. CDR3 loop: CATTRGHYTEAFF. CDR3 in DNA: TGTGCCACAACCAGGGGGCATTACACTGAAGCTTTCTTT.

The rearrangement uses TRBV12-3 or TRBV12-4 and TRBJ2-5, with D possibly TRBD1 on 5 matching bases. The CDR3 loop spans 13 amino acids. V was cut by 8 bases and J by 4 bases, with 14 bases left in between. The CDR3 reads CASCRAILETQYF. CDR3 sequence (DNA): TGTGCCAGCTGCAGGGCGATTTTAGAGACCCAGTACTTC.

This chain links TRBV19 with TRBJ2-3; perhaps TRBD2 as D (6 bases). This CDR3 is 15 amino acids long. Germline CDR1 is LNHDA and CDR2 is SQIVND (reference sequence). Between the trimmed V and J ends, which lost 2 bases and 3 bases, there was a span of 12 bases. The CDR3 region is CASSISGVTTDTQYF. The CDR3 DNA reads TGTGCCAGTAGTATATCGGGAGTAACGACAGATACGCAGTATTTT.

The J gene is TRBJ2-4, the V gene TRBV11-3; unclear D gene. With 5 bases removed from V and 0 bases from J, the gap between germline ends came to 8 bases. The CDR3 is 14 amino acids. Germline assignment: CDR1 SGHNT and CDR2 YENEEA. CDR3 DNA: TGTGCCAGCAGCCCCCACCTAGCCAAAAACATTCAGTACTTC. It translates to CASSPHLAKNIQYF.

This clonotype has at least ten counts. The chain employs TRBV25-1 and TRBJ2-7; 9 bases are shared with TRBD1. The ends lost 6 bases at V and 0 bases at J; junction bases unmatched: 3. Germline V gene lookup returns CDR1 MGHDK and CDR2 SYGVNS. There are 14 residues in the CDR3. The CDR3 region is CASRRTGVSYEQYF. The CDR3 region has the DNA TGTGCCAGCAGAAGGACAGGGGTCTCCTACGAGCAGTACTTC.

The chain has TRBV3-1 and TRBJ1-1; no reliable D call. Trimming removed 4 bases at V and 4 bases at J, with 16 bases between. The CDR3 covers 15 residues. CDR1 is LGHDT and CDR2 is YNNKEL in the germline V gene (reference sequence). The CDR3 DNA follows: TGTGCCAGCAGCCCTTGGGCGGGCACGGGCACTGAAGCTTTCTTT. This codes for CASSPWAGTGTEAFF. Complete variable domain (other parts from reference TRBV3-1 and TRBJ1-1): DTAVSQTPKYLVTQMGNDKSIKCEQNLGHDTMYWYKQDSKKFLKIMFSYNNKELIINETVPNRFSPKSPDKAHLNLHINSLELGDSAVYFCASSPWAGTGTEAFFGQGTRLTVV.

This chain uses TRBV2 with TRBJ1-3, with a weak D call TRBD1 (5 bases). The CDR3 is 15 residues long. Germline V gives CDR1 SNHLY, CDR2 FYNNEI. Trimming left V 2 bases short and J 0 bases short, with 8 bases between. DNA of the CDR3: TGTGCCAGCAGTGAACAGGGTCTCTCTGGAAACACCATATATTTT. It yields the protein CASSEQGLSGNTIYF.

V gene TRBV5-1 combines with J gene TRBJ2-5; TRBD2 aligns across 10 bases. Germline V gene lookup returns CDR1 SGHRS and CDR2 YFSETQ. The V and J ends lost 4 bases and 5 bases, in that order; junction bases with no gene match: 8. The CDR3 sequence is 15 residues long. CDR3 sequence: CASSRSSGSEETQYF. CDR3 coding DNA: TGCGCCAGCAGCCGATCTAGCGGGAGTGAGGAGACCCAGTACTTC. Drawing the rest from reference TRBV5-1 and TRBJ2-5, the complete variable domain is KAGVTQTPRYLIKTRGQQVTLSCSPISGHRSVSWYQQTPGQGLQFLFEYFSETQRNKGNFPGRFSGRQFSNSRSEMNVSTLELGDSALYLCASSRSSGSEETQYFGPGTRLLVL.

Only a few counts were recorded for this clonotype. The gene calls are TRBV27 and TRBJ1-5, with TRBD1 identical over 7 bases. The CDR3 has 15 amino acids. The V and J ends lost 6 bases and 0 bases, in that order; junction bases with no gene match: 5. Germline values: CDR1 MNHEY, CDR2 SMNVEV (reference sequence). CDR3 in amino acids: CASSQDRTSNQPQHF. For the CDR3, the DNA is TGTGCCAGCAGCCAGGACAGGACTAGCAATCAGCCCCAGCATTTT.

This chain links TRBV27 with TRBJ1-2; D perhaps matches TRBD1 (5 bases). The length of the CDR3 is 14 residues. Germline values: CDR1 MNHEY, CDR2 SMNVEV (reference sequence). V shed 8 bases and J shed 6 bases, with 19 bases lying between them. DNA for the CDR3: TGTGCCAGCTCCACCCTTGACAGACCTAATGGCTACACCTTC. This encodes CASSTLDRPNGYTF.

The genes are TRBV2 and TRBJ2-1; 12 bases match TRBD2. This CDR3 has 17 amino acids. After removal of 6 bases from V and 7 bases from J, the junction contained 13 bases not matched to a gene. Germline V gives CDR1 SNHLY, CDR2 FYNNEI. The CDR3 loop reads CASSRRLAGGSINEQFF. CDR3 bases: TGTGCCAGCAGCCGCCGGCTAGCGGGAGGGAGCATAAATGAGCAGTTCTTC.

This clonotype was seen a few times. The chain is built from TRBV12-3 or TRBV12-4 and TRBJ2-7, with D maybe TRBD2 (5 bases). Trimming removed 5 bases at V and 4 bases at J, with 21 bases between. The CDR3 is 16 amino acids. CDR3 in DNA: TGTGCCAGCAGTCGGGGAGAGGGAGACCATAGATACGAGCAGTACTTC. Its translation: CASSRGEGDHRYEQYF.

The chain has TRBV4-1 and TRBJ2-7; 7 positions agree with TRBD1. V lost 4 bases to trimming and J lost 0 bases; unmatched junction nucleotides: 6. CDR1 MGHRA and CDR2 YSYEKL come from the germline V gene. There are 15 residues in the CDR3. The CDR3 is CASSLGTASSYEQYF. CDR3 DNA sequence: TGCGCCAGCAGCCTAGGGACAGCCTCCTCCTACGAGCAGTACTTC.

This chain uses TRBV19 with TRBJ2-1; 10 positions agree with TRBD2. Germline assignment: CDR1 LNHDA and CDR2 SQIVND (reference sequence). V dropped 7 bases and J dropped 9; count of bases not matched to a gene: 6. This CDR3 spans 13 amino acids. The CDR3 nucleotides are TGTGCCAGTACACAGCGGGGGGGCCTTGAGCAGTTCTTC. Protein product: CASTQRGGLEQFF.

The genes are TRBV11-2 and TRBJ1-5, with D possibly TRBD1 on 6 matching bases. There are 19 residues in the CDR3. Germline CDR1 and CDR2: SGHAT and FQNNGV. The V end lost 3 bases, the J end lost 7 bases, and 28 bases lay between the germline ends. The CDR3 loop reads CASSLGAAGMSFREQPQHF. The CDR3 DNA reads TGTGCCAGCAGCTTGGGGGCGGCAGGTATGAGTTTTCGGGAACAGCCCCAGCATTTT.

In DNA, the CDR3 is TGTGCCAGCAGCCAAAGGGACAGCGACTACGAGCAGTACTTC. Protein sequence: CASSQRDSDYEQYF. The V gene is TRBV4-2, the J gene TRBJ2-7; 7 bases map to TRBD1. Trimming took 2 bases from V and 3 from J; bases not matched to a gene: 4. The CDR3 sequence is 14 residues long. CDR1 LGHNA and CDR2 YNFKEQ come from the germline V gene.

The chain uses TRBV7-3 and TRBJ2-2; TRBD1 is a possible D gene (6 bases). CDR1 SGHTA and CDR2 FQGTGA come from the germline V gene. The CDR3 spans 16 residues. The V and J ends lost 5 bases and 1 base respectively, with 14 bases between them. In nucleotides, the CDR3 is TGTGCCAGCAGCCGAAACAGGGTCCAGAACACCGGGGAGCTGTTTTTT. Protein product: CASSRNRVQNTGELFF.

This clonotype was detected ten times or more. The DNA for the CDR3 is TGTGCCAGCAGTCCCGGTTTGGCGGGGTACAATGAGCAGTTCTTC. Translation: CASSPGLAGYNEQFF. The chain carries TRBV12-3 or TRBV12-4 and TRBJ2-1, with D possibly being TRBD2 (6 bases). V gave up 5 bases and J gave up 4 bases, with 15 bases separating them. The CDR3 has 15 residues.

This clonotype has only a few counts. The chain links TRBV19 to TRBJ2-7; perhaps TRBD1 as D (6 bases). The V and J ends lost 10 bases and 0 bases respectively, with 16 bases between them. The CDR3 extends over 14 amino acids. CDR1 and CDR2 from the germline V gene are LNHDA and SQIVND (reference sequence). In DNA, the CDR3 is TGTGCCACGAAACGGGACACCAGCTCCTACGAGCAGTACTTC. Translated, it gives CATKRDTSSYEQYF.

The genes are TRBV6-6 and TRBJ2-2, with 11 bases fitting TRBD2. Germline trimming cut 7 bases from V and 6 bases from J; bases unmatched to any gene: 16. Germline CDR1 reads MNHNY; CDR2 reads SVGAGI (reference sequence). CDR3 length: 18 residues. CDR3 protein: CASTLAGGRGWGAGELFF. The DNA of the CDR3 is TGTGCCAGCACCCTAGCGGGAGGCAGGGGTTGGGGCGCCGGGGAGCTGTTTTTT.

V usage is TRBV2 and J usage is TRBJ2-1; maybe TRBD1 (5 bases). The CDR3 contains 14 residues. Germline CDR1 SNHLY, CDR2 FYNNEI. Trimming left V 2 bases short and J 6 bases short, with 11 bases between. In DNA form, the CDR3 reads TGTGCCAGCAGTGAAAGGCAGGGCAGCAATGAGCAGTTCTTC. Residues: CASSERQGSNEQFF.

The genes are TRBV4-1 and TRBJ1-2; D uncertain. Germline lookup yields CDR1 MGHRA and CDR2 YSYEKL. There are 13 residues in the CDR3. V lost 1 base and J lost 6, with 9 bases in between. CDR3 loop: CASSQGTVDGYTF. CDR3 DNA sequence: TGCGCCAGCAGCCAAGGAACGGTAGATGGCTACACCTTC.

The V and J genes are TRBV9 and TRBJ1-2; the D gene is possibly TRBD1 (5 bases). The CDR3 sequence is 15 residues long. From germline, CDR1 is SGDLS and CDR2 YYNGEE. Trimming took off 4 bases at V and 8 bases at J, with 21 bases between the two ends. The DNA for the CDR3 is TGTGCCAGCAGCTCCCCCAGGGCGGAGGATGGGGGCTACACCTTC. It specifies CASSSPRAEDGGYTF.

This clonotype appeared a few times. This chain connects TRBV7-6 to TRBJ2-3; 10 bases map to TRBD2. Per the germline V gene, CDR1 is SGHVS and CDR2 is FNYEAQ. The CDR3 has 17 amino acids. V was pared by 5 bases and J by 2 bases, with 10 bases of the junction left unmatched. In DNA form, the CDR3 reads TGTGCCAGCAGCAAACAGACTAGCGGGTTGTTCACAGATACGCAGTATTTT. Translating it yields CASSKQTSGLFTDTQYF.

This clonotype was recorded once. CDR3 in amino acids: CASGLTGITEAFF. CDR3 bases: TGTGCCAGCGGTTTAACAGGGATTACTGAAGCTTTCTTT. V is TRBV7-9 and J is TRBJ1-1; a possible D gene is TRBD1 (6 bases). Trimming left V 8 bases short and J 5 bases short, with 15 bases between. The CDR3 contains 13 residues. CDR1 SEHNR and CDR2 FQNEAQ come from the germline V gene (reference sequence).

The chain uses TRBV12-3 or TRBV12-4 and TRBJ1-2; D call uncertain. Deletions cut 2 bases from V and 2 bases from J, with 15 bases between. The CDR3 has 16 amino acids. CDR3 DNA: TGTGCCAGCAGTTTAAGGTCGTCACAGACCAACTATGGCTACACCTTC. It specifies CASSLRSSQTNYGYTF.

The chain uses TRBV6-1 and TRBJ2-2; 13 positions match TRBD2. In germline, CDR1 is MNHNS, CDR2 SASEGT. There are 17 residues in the CDR3. Trimming at V came to 7 bases and at J to 5 bases, leaving 10 bases not matched to a gene. CDR3: CASTAPTSGGYTGELFF. Written as DNA, the CDR3 is TGTGCCAGCACCGCACCGACTAGCGGGGGGTATACCGGGGAGCTGTTTTTT.

V is TRBV7-3 and J is TRBJ1-4; maybe TRBD1 (5 bases). The germline V and J ends were trimmed by 8 bases and 6 bases, with 10 bases remaining between them. The CDR3 has 12 residues. Germline-derived CDR1 and CDR2 are SGHTA and FQGTGA. The CDR3 nucleotides read TGTGCCAGCCCCCCCAGGGATGAAAAACTGTTTTTT. This translates into CASPPRDEKLFF. The variable domain in full, with the rest retrieved from reference TRBV7-3 and TRBJ1-4, is GAGVSQTPSNKVTEKGKYVELRCDPISGHTALYWYRQSLGQGPEFLIYFQGTGAADDSGLPNDRFFAVRPEGSVSTLKIQRTERGDSAVYLCASPPRDEKLFFGSGTQLSVL.

V gene TRBV20-1 combines with J gene TRBJ1-5, with 7 bases that match TRBD1. After removal of 1 base from V and 1 base from J, the junction contained 4 bases not matched to a gene. Germline-derived CDR1 and CDR2 are DFQATT and SNEGSKA (reference sequence). CDR3 size: 15 residues. As DNA, the CDR3 is TGCAGTGCTAGAGTGAGGACAGGAAGCAATCAGCCCCAGCATTTT. Translating gives CSARVRTGSNQPQHF.

This clonotype appeared a few times. The V call is TRBV13, the J call TRBJ1-3, with 7 nucleotides matching TRBD1. The CDR3 runs 16 residues. V shed 3 bases and J 1 base; nucleotides not matched to a gene: 6. From germline, CDR1 is PRHDT and CDR2 FYEKMQ (reference sequence). In DNA form, the CDR3 reads TGTGCCAGCAGCTTGGGCAGGGGGTTTTCTGGAAACACCATATATTTT. Amino acids: CASSLGRGFSGNTIYF.